The T cell receptor (beta chain) described here comes from a study of early T cells in non-severe SARS-CoV-2 infection. The protocol attached unique molecular identifiers to individual cDNA molecules. TCRdb reprocessed the 5' RACE reads with MiXCR, giving one entry per CDR3 protein. The repertoire holds some 50,000 distinct CDR3 sequences, with 7% to 10% as singletons. With V trimmed by 6 bases and J by 8 bases, 4 bases remained unmatched. Germline V gene sequence: CDR1 DFQATT, CDR2 SNEGSKA (reference sequence). The CDR3 length is 12 residues. This sequence originates from an adult who was a healthcare worker with PCR-confirmed SARS-CoV-2 infection or an uninfected control (not recorded which). This chain links TRBV20-1 with TRBJ2-2, with 9 bases matching TRBD2. Sequences were obtained from whole blood. The CDR3: CSAKRGAGELFF. The CDR3 DNA follows: TGCAGTGCAAAGCGGGGGGCAGGGGAGCTGTTTTTT.